This T cell receptor beta chain was recorded in a study of blood T cells in healthy people across ages. General observations from the study: Whereas aged donors had fewer naive CD4+ cells, long-lived donors had more of them and higher diversity.

About this clonotype: Its antigen is undetermined.

Each individual donor underwent a draw of 8 to 10 milliliters of peripheral blood. This CDR3 has 14 amino acids. Unmatched junction bases numbered 4, after V lost 4 bases and J lost 3 bases. In germline, CDR1 is MNHNY, CDR2 SVGAGI (reference sequence). PCR was performed a second time for about 7 to 11 cycles using a sample-barcoded 5' primer and a J-beta primer mix. TCRdb re-analysed the 5' RACE reads in MiXCR, keeping a single row per CDR3 protein. This table has roughly 1,100,000 distinct CDR3 sequences, 20% to 25% appearing once. These same records also appear under a second study, on T cells of mothers and their children.

The specimen sequenced was blood. The receptor comes from a girl aged 2 to 10 in good health. This chain links TRBV6-6 with TRBJ1-2; 8 bases align to TRBD1. The CDR3 DNA reads as TGTGCCAGCAGTTTTCGGACAGGGTACTATGGCTACACCTTC. Protein product: CASSFRTGYYGYTF.